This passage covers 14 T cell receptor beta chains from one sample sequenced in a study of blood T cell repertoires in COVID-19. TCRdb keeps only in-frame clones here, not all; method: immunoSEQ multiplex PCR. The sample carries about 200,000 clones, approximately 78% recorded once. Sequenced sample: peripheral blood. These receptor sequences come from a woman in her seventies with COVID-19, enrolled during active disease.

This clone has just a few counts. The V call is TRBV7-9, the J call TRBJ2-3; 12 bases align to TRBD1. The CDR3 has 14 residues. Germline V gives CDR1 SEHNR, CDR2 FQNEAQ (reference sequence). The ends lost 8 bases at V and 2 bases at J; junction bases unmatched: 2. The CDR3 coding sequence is TGTGCCAGCGTGGGACAGGGGGCCACAGATACGCAGTATTTT. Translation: CASVGQGATDTQYF.

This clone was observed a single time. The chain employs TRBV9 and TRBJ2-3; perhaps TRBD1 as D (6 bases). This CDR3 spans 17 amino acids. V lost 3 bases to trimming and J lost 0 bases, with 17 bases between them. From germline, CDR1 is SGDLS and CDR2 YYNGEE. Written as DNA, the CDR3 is TGTGCCAGCAGCGGAGGAAAACAGGGCCGCAGCACAGATACGCAGTATTTT. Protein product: CASSGGKQGRSTDTQYF.

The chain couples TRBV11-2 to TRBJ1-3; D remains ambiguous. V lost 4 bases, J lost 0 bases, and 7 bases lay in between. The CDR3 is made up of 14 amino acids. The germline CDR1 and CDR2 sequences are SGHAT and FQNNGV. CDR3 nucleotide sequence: TGTGCCAGCAGCTCCACAAGCTCTGGAAACACCATATATTTT. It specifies CASSSTSSGNTIYF.

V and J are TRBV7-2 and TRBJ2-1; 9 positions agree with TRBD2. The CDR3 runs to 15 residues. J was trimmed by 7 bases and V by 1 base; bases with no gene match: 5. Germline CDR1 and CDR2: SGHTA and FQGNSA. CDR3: CASSLGGGLANEQFF. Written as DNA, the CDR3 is TGTGCCAGCAGCTTAGGGGGAGGACTAGCGAATGAGCAGTTCTTC. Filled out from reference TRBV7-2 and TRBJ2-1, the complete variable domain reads GAGVSQSPSNKVTEKGKDVELRCDPISGHTALYWYRQSLGQGLEFLIYFQGNSAPDKSGLPSDRFSAERTGGSVSTLTIQRTQQEDSAVYLCASSLGGGLANEQFFGPGTRLTVL.

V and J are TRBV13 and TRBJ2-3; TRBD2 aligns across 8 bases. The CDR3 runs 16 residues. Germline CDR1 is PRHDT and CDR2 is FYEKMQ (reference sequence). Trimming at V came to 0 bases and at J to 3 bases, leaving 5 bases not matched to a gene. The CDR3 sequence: CASSLGLKRETDTQYF. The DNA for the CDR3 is TGTGCCAGCAGCTTAGGCCTAAAGCGGGAGACAGATACGCAGTATTTT.

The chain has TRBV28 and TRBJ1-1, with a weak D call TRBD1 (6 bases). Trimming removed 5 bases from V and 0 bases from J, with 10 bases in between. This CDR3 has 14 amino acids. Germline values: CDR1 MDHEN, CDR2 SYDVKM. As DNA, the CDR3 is TGTGCCAGCAGTCCCCACAGGGTGAACACTGAAGCTTTCTTT. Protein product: CASSPHRVNTEAFF.

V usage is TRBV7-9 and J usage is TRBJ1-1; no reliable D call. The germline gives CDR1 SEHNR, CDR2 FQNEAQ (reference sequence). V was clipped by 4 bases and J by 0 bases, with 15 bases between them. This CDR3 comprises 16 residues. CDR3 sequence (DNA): TGTGCCAGCAGCTCCTCAGGTTCACCCATGAACACTGAAGCTTTCTTT. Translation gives CASSSSGSPMNTEAFF.

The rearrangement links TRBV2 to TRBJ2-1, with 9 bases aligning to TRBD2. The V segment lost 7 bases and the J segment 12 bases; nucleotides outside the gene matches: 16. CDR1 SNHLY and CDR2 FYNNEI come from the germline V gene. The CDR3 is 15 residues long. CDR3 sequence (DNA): TGTGCCAGCAAGGCGGGAGGGCCCCTCTCGCTGTCGCAGTTCTTC. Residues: CASKAGGPLSLSQFF.

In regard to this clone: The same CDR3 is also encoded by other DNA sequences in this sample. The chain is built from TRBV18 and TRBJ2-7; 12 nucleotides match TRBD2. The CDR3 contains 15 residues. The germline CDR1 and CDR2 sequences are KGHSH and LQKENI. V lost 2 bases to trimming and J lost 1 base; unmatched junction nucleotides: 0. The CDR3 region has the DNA TGTGCCAGCTCACCAGGACTAGCGGGGTCCTACGAGCAGTACTTC. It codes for CASSPGLAGSYEQYF.

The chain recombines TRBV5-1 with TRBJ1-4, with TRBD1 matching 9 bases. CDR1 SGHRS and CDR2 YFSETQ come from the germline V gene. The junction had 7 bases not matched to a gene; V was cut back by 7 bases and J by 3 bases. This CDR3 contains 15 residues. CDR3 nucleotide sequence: TGCGCCAGCCATAAGACAGGGGGAGCTAATGAAAAACTGTTTTTT. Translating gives CASHKTGGANEKLFF. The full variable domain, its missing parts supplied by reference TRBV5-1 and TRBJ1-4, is KAGVTQTPRYLIKTRGQQVTLSCSPISGHRSVSWYQQTPGQGLQFLFEYFSETQRNKGNFPGRFSGRQFSNSRSEMNVSTLELGDSALYLCASHKTGGANEKLFFGSGTQLSVL.

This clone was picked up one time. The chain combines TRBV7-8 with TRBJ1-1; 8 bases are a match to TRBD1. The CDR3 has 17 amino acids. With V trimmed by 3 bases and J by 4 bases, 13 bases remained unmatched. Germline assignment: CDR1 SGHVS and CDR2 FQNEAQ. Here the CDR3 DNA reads TGTGCCAGCAGCTTGAGGACAGGGCAAACAGGGAGCACTGAAGCTTTCTTT. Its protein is CASSLRTGQTGSTEAFF.

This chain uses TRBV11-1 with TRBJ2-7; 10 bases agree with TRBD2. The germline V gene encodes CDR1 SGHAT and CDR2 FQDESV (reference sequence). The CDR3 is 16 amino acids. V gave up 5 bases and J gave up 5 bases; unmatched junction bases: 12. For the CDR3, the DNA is TGTGCCAGCAGCCCTCGGGTCCTAGCGGGAGCTAACGAGCAGTACTTC. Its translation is CASSPRVLAGANEQYF.

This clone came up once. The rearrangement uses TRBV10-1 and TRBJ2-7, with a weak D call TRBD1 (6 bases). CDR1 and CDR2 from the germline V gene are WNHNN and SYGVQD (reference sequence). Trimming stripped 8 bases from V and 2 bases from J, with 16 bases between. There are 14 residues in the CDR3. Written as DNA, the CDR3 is TGCGCCAGCTGGAACAGGGACCAAACCTACGAGCAGTACTTC. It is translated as CASWNRDQTYEQYF.

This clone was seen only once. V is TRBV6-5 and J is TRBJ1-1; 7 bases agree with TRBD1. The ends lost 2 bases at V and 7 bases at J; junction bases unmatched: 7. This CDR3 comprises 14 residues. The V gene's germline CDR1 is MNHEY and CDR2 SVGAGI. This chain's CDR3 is CASSYVDRASEAFF. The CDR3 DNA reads TGTGCCAGCAGTTACGTTGACAGGGCAAGTGAAGCTTTCTTT.